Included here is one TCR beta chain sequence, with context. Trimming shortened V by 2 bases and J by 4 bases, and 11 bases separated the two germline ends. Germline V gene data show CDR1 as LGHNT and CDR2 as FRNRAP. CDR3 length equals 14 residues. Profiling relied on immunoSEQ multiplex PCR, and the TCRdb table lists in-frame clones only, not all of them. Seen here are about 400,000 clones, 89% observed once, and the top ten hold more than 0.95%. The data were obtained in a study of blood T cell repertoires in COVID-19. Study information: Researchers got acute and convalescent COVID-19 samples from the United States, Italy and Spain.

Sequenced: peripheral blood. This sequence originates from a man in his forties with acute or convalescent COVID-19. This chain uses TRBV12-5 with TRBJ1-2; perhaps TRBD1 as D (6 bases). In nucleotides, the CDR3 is TGTGCTAGTGGTTTGAACGCAGGGGCCTATGGCTACACCTTC. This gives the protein CASGLNAGAYGYTF.